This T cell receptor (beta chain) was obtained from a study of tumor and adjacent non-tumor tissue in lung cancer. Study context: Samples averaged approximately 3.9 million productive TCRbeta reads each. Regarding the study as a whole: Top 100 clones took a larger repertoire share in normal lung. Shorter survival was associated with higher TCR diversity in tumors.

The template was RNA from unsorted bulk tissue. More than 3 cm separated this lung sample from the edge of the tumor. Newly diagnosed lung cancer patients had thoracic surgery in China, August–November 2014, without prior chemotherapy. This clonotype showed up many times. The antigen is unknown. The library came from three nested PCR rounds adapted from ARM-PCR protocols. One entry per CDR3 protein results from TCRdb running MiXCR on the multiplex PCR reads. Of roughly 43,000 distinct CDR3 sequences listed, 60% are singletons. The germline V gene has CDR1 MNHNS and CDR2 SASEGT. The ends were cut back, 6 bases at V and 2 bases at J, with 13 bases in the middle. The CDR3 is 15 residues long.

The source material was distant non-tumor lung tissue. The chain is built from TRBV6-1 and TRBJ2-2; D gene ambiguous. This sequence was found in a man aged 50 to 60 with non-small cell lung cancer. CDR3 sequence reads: CASRVLNLNTGELFF. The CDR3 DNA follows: TGTGCCAGCAGGGTACTAAATCTTAACACCGGGGAGCTGTTTTTT.